The clone carrying this TCR beta chain was seen a handful of times. What it binds is unknown. The data stem from a study of cytomegalovirus exposure and HLA in healthy donors. The study, taken as a whole, reports: The authors listed 150 to 200 TCR beta chains as cytomegalovirus-associated. The productive fraction for most TCR beta V segments was about 87% or about 30% in an earlier analysis. Some V segments (TRBV6-2 and TRBV6-3 among them) were excluded as indistinguishable.

13 Jbeta primers and 60 Vbeta primers were used for the PCR. Generated by immunoSEQ multiplex PCR, the TCRdb table keeps only in-frame clones and is missing some. This sample has some 150,000 clones, with 8.9% found just once. After removal of 8 bases from V and 0 bases from J, the junction contained 10 bases not matched to a gene. The CDR3 runs 16 residues. The germline CDR1 and CDR2 sequences are SNHLY and FYNNEI. This TCR derives from a woman aged 40 to 50 in good health and CMV-seropositive. What was sequenced was PBMCs. The chain couples TRBV2 to TRBJ2-3; the match to TRBD2 covers 8 bases. This chain's CDR3 is CASARGPGGSTDTQYF. CDR3 coding DNA: TGTGCCAGCGCTCGCGGTCCGGGGGGGAGCACAGATACGCAGTATTTT.